This T cell receptor (beta chain) was captured by sequencing in a study of T-cell reconstitution after alpha-beta-depleted transplantation in children. The TCRbeta library was prepared with unique molecular identifiers. MiXCR was run by TCRdb on the PCR reads, yielding one entry per CDR3 protein. Altogether over 400,000 distinct CDR3 sequences are present, around 13% being singletons, with the ten largest covering 4.5% to 6%. The CDR3 is made up of 15 amino acids. V shed 2 bases, J shed 4 bases, and the junction held 7 bases outside the gene matches. Germline CDR1 reads MGHDK; CDR2 reads SYGVNS. The chain couples TRBV25-1 to TRBJ2-7; 8 bases are shared with TRBD2. This receptor was taken from a human donor who donated a stem cell graft to a child with combined immunodeficiency. The sample was PBMCs from the stem cell graft donor, taken from the stem cell graft. The CDR3 nucleotides read TGTGCCAGCAGTGAAGGGAGCGGGGGATCATACGAGCAGTACTTC. Protein sequence: CASSEGSGGSYEQYF.